This is a list of T cell receptor beta chains from one sample in a study of T cell repertoires in ileal Crohn's disease. The repertoire was sequenced with immunoSEQ multiplex PCR; TCRdb's copy has only in-frame clones and lacks some. The sample includes about 4,700 clones, approximately 82% seen only once; the top ten take 12%. Material: ileal tissue. Receptors were obtained from an adult with Crohn's disease. CDR3s include the opening cysteine and the closing phenylalanine or tryptophan. Each record gives: J gene, clone size, D gene, V gene, CDR3 DNA, CDR3 protein. The D gene is left open where the match is weak. Only part of the rows carry a size: once, few, many, or a class if the clone is expanded.

J: TRBJ2-3
size: NA
D: NA
V: TRBV15
DNA: TGTGCCACCAGCAGAGATCCCCCGGGACACCGAGGCACAGATACGCAGTATTTT
CDR3: CATSRDPPGHRGTDTQYF

J: TRBJ1-2
size: NA
D: TRBD1
V: TRBV27
DNA: TGTGCCAGCAGTTTATCAGCTGGGACAGCGGGCTTTCAAAGTCAGGGCTACACCTTC
CDR3: CASSLSAGTAGFQSQGYTF

J: TRBJ1-5
size: NA
D: NA
V: TRBV5-1
DNA: TGCGCCAGCAGCTACGGTTCAGGCGGGCAGCCCCAGCATTTT
CDR3: CASSYGSGGQPQHF

J: TRBJ2-7
size: NA
D: TRBD1
V: TRBV10-3
DNA: TGTGCCATCAGCCCGGGACAGGGGGCGCGAGAGCAGTACTTC
CDR3: CAISPGQGAREQYF

J: TRBJ1-2
size: NA
D: NA
V: TRBV19
DNA: TGTGCCAGTAGTGGAGCGGACGGAGACTATGGCTACACCTTC
CDR3: CASSGADGDYGYTF

J: TRBJ2-2
size: few
D: NA
V: TRBV7-2
DNA: TGTGCCAGCAGCCTGACACAAATTAATACCGGGGAGCTGTTTTTT
CDR3: CASSLTQINTGELFF

J: TRBJ1-2
size: NA
D: TRBD1
V: TRBV5-1
DNA: TGCGCCAGCAGCCCCGACAGGGACTATGGCTACACCTTC
CDR3: CASSPDRDYGYTF

J: TRBJ2-1
size: once
D: TRBD1
V: TRBV5-1
DNA: TGCGCCAGCAGCTCGGGACAGGGGACCTACAATGAGCAGTTCTTC
CDR3: CASSSGQGTYNEQFF

J: TRBJ1-1
size: NA
D: TRBD1
V: TRBV18
DNA: TGTGCCAGCTCACCGGGACAGGGTCGCACTGAAGCTTTCTTT
CDR3: CASSPGQGRTEAFF

J: TRBJ1-3
size: NA
D: NA
V: TRBV4-1
DNA: TGCGCCAGCAGCCACGACCAGACTTCCTTCTCTGGAAACACCATATATTTT
CDR3: CASSHDQTSFSGNTIYF

J: TRBJ2-7
size: once
D: NA
V: TRBV6-1
DNA: TGTGCCAGCACGATAGCGGACATCGGTTACGAGCAGTACTTC
CDR3: CASTIADIGYEQYF

J: TRBJ2-2
size: once
D: TRBD1
V: TRBV2
DNA: TGTGCCAGCAGTGCTGGACAGGGTAATGTCGGGGAGCTGTTTTTT
CDR3: CASSAGQGNVGELFF

J: TRBJ1-1
size: NA
D: TRBD1
V: TRBV5-1
DNA: TGCGCCAGCAGCCTAGAGGACAGGATGAACACTGAAGCTTTCTTT
CDR3: CASSLEDRMNTEAFF

J: TRBJ2-1
size: few
D: TRBD2
V: TRBV5-4
DNA: TGTGCCAGCAGCCAAGGAAGGGCTAGCGGATACAATGAGCAGTTCTTC
CDR3: CASSQGRASGYNEQFF

J: TRBJ2-5
size: NA
D: NA
V: TRBV18
DNA: TGTGCCAGCTCACCACCGGCGGTCGAGACCCAGTACTTC
CDR3: CASSPPAVETQYF

J: TRBJ2-1
size: NA
D: NA
V: TRBV15
DNA: TGTGCCACCAGCCCAGGGGCTTACGTCTCCTACAATGAGCAGTTCTTC
CDR3: CATSPGAYVSYNEQFF

J: TRBJ2-6
size: NA
D: TRBD1
V: TRBV2
DNA: TGTGCCAGCAGAGGGGGGGACAGGGTGTCCGGGGCCAACGTCCTGACTTTC
CDR3: CASRGGDRVSGANVLTF

J: TRBJ2-1
size: NA
D: NA
V: TRBV7-8
DNA: TGTGCCAGCAGCCTTCGACAGAAATCCTACAATGAGCAGTTCTTC
CDR3: CASSLRQKSYNEQFF

J: TRBJ2-2
size: NA
D: TRBD1
V: TRBV19
DNA: TGTGCCAGTAGTAGACAGGGGGACAACACCGGGGAGCTGTTTTTT
CDR3: CASSRQGDNTGELFF

J: TRBJ1-2
size: NA
D: NA
V: TRBV2
DNA: TGTGCCAGCTTTAATACAGGCGTGTATGGCTACACCTTC
CDR3: CASFNTGVYGYTF

J: TRBJ2-7
size: NA
D: NA
V: TRBV19
DNA: TGTGCCAGTAGTATGGAGAGCTCCTACGAGCAGTACTTC
CDR3: CASSMESSYEQYF

J: TRBJ1-5
size: large
D: NA
V: TRBV21-1
DNA: TGTGCCAGCAGCATGGGACAGGCGTGCAATCAGCCCCAGCATTTT
CDR3: CASSMGQACNQPQHF

J: TRBJ2-3
size: once
D: NA
V: TRBV7-9
DNA: TGTGCCAGCAGCTTAGGGGGGCGGGCTACAGATACGCAGTATTTT
CDR3: CASSLGGRATDTQYF

J: TRBJ1-4
size: few
D: TRBD1
V: TRBV27
DNA: TGTGCCAGCAGTTTATCGGGACAGTTTGAAAAACTGTTTTTT
CDR3: CASSLSGQFEKLFF

J: TRBJ2-3
size: NA
D: TRBD2
V: TRBV19
DNA: TGTGCCAGTAGTTCGACGATGGGGGAAGCGGGGACAGATACGCAGTATTTT
CDR3: CASSSTMGEAGTDTQYF

J: TRBJ1-1
size: few
D: NA
V: TRBV19
DNA: TGTGCCTCCTTACAGAACACTGAAGCTTTCTTT
CDR3: CASLQNTEAFF

J: TRBJ2-7
size: NA
D: NA
V: TRBV5-1
DNA: TGCGCCAGCAGCTTGGCCGAGCAGGGCTACGAGCAGTACTTC
CDR3: CASSLAEQGYEQYF

J: TRBJ2-2
size: NA
D: TRBD2
V: TRBV6-1
DNA: TGTGCCAGCAGTCCCACTAGCGGCGACACCGGGGAGCTGTTTTTT
CDR3: CASSPTSGDTGELFF

J: TRBJ1-1
size: NA
D: TRBD1
V: TRBV5-1
DNA: TGCGCCAGCAGCTTGGTGGGCACATCCGGGACAGGGGGCGACACTGAAGCTTTCTTT
CDR3: CASSLVGTSGTGGDTEAFF

J: TRBJ2-6
size: NA
D: NA
V: TRBV5-1
DNA: TGCGCCAGCAGCTTGGTCCGTGGGGCCAACGTCCTGACTTTC
CDR3: CASSLVRGANVLTF

J: TRBJ1-2
size: few
D: NA
V: TRBV4-1
DNA: TGCGCCAGCAGCCAAGCACCCCGCGTAGGAGGCGGCTACACCTTC
CDR3: CASSQAPRVGGGYTF

J: TRBJ1-4
size: few
D: TRBD1
V: TRBV10-3
DNA: TGTGCCATCAGTGAGTGGGGACAGGAGAATGAAAAACTGTTTTTT
CDR3: CAISEWGQENEKLFF

J: TRBJ1-2
size: NA
D: NA
V: TRBV28
DNA: TGTGCCAGCAGTTCCTTCGGTGGCTACACCTTC
CDR3: CASSSFGGYTF

J: TRBJ1-2
size: NA
D: NA
V: TRBV5-6
DNA: TGTGCCAGCAGCTTGCTAGCAGTCGATGGCTACACCTTC
CDR3: CASSLLAVDGYTF

J: TRBJ2-7
size: NA
D: NA
V: TRBV19
DNA: TGTGCCAGTAGTGCTACAGGAGGGGTTAACGAGCAGTACTTC
CDR3: CASSATGGVNEQYF

J: TRBJ2-3
size: NA
D: NA
V: TRBV7-8
DNA: TGTGCCAGCAGCATCCAGGGGTCCACAGATACGCAGTATTTT
CDR3: CASSIQGSTDTQYF

J: TRBJ1-5
size: few
D: NA
V: TRBV5-1
DNA: TGCGCCAGCAGCCCGGGGGGGGGCGAGGGTCAGCCCCAGCATTTT
CDR3: CASSPGGGEGQPQHF

J: TRBJ2-5
size: NA
D: NA
V: TRBV20-1
DNA: TGCAGTGCCAAACAAGAGACCCAGTACTTC
CDR3: CSAKQETQYF

J: TRBJ1-4
size: once
D: NA
V: TRBV30
DNA: TGTGCCTGGAGTGTACAGGGAGGGGACGAAAAACTGTTTTTT
CDR3: CAWSVQGGDEKLFF